The rows below give T cell receptor beta chains drawn from one sample of a study of T cells in narcolepsy. Sequencing used immunoSEQ multiplex PCR; TCRdb keeps in-frame clones, though not all of them. The sample includes over 10,000 clones, around nine tenths seen only once; the top ten take around 1.6%. The sequenced sample consisted of CD45RA- memory CD4+ T cells from PBMCs. These receptors all come from a human donor with narcolepsy. Each CDR3 is given with its conserved first and last residue. The order of the fields is D gene, CDR3 length, J gene, V gene, clone size, CDR3 protein, CDR3 DNA. The D gene is left open where the match is weak. Clone size is shown for a subset of rows, as once, few, many or a class of expanded clone.

D gene: TRBD2; CDR3 length: 15; J gene: TRBJ2-3; V gene: TRBV19; clone size: NA; CDR3 protein: CASSIEQRETDTQYF; CDR3 DNA: TGTGCCAGTAGTATAGAACAGCGGGAGACAGATACGCAGTATTTT
D gene: NA; CDR3 length: 14; J gene: TRBJ2-7; V gene: TRBV6-6; clone size: once; CDR3 protein: CASSNPGVSYEQYF; CDR3 DNA: TGTGCCAGCAGTAACCCAGGGGTATCCTACGAGCAGTACTTC
D gene: TRBD1; CDR3 length: 15; J gene: TRBJ2-5; V gene: TRBV28; clone size: NA; CDR3 protein: CASSLVTGLGETQYF; CDR3 DNA: TGTGCCAGCAGCCTCGTGACAGGGTTGGGAGAGACCCAGTACTTC
D gene: TRBD2; CDR3 length: 16; J gene: TRBJ2-5; V gene: TRBV19; clone size: NA; CDR3 protein: CASSSIRTSGQETQYF; CDR3 DNA: TGTGCCAGTAGTAGCATCCGGACTAGCGGCCAAGAGACCCAGTACTTC
D gene: TRBD2; CDR3 length: 15; J gene: TRBJ2-1; V gene: TRBV7-3; clone size: NA; CDR3 protein: CASSLGSGLNNEQFF; CDR3 DNA: TGTGCCAGCAGCTTAGGCTCGGGACTAAACAATGAGCAGTTCTTC
D gene: TRBD2; CDR3 length: 16; J gene: TRBJ2-1; V gene: TRBV18; clone size: NA; CDR3 protein: CASSPPRREGLNEQFF; CDR3 DNA: TGTGCCAGCTCACCCCCCAGAAGGGAGGGCCTTAATGAGCAGTTCTTC
D gene: TRBD2; CDR3 length: 13; J gene: TRBJ2-7; V gene: TRBV6-6; clone size: NA; CDR3 protein: CASSYGTNYEQYF; CDR3 DNA: TGTGCCAGCAGTTACGGGACTAATTACGAGCAGTACTTC
D gene: TRBD1; CDR3 length: 17; J gene: TRBJ1-1; V gene: TRBV30; clone size: NA; CDR3 protein: CAWSVSRSGQLNTEAFF; CDR3 DNA: TGTGCCTGGAGTGTATCCCGCTCGGGACAGCTTAACACTGAAGCTTTCTTT
D gene: TRBD1; CDR3 length: 14; J gene: TRBJ1-2; V gene: TRBV6-5; clone size: once; CDR3 protein: CASSPGTVFYGYTF; CDR3 DNA: TGTGCCAGCAGTCCCGGGACAGTCTTCTATGGCTACACCTTC
D gene: NA; CDR3 length: 19; J gene: TRBJ2-1; V gene: TRBV19; clone size: NA; CDR3 protein: CASKVASYDSGGSYNEQFF; CDR3 DNA: TGTGCCAGTAAGGTGGCCAGTTATGATAGCGGAGGCTCCTACAATGAGCAGTTCTTC
D gene: TRBD1; CDR3 length: 16; J gene: TRBJ1-6; V gene: TRBV7-9; clone size: NA; CDR3 protein: CASSPLATGTNSPLHF; CDR3 DNA: TGTGCCAGCAGCCCCCTCGCGACAGGGACGAATTCACCCCTCCACTTT
D gene: NA; CDR3 length: 13; J gene: TRBJ1-2; V gene: TRBV19; clone size: NA; CDR3 protein: CASTPEGVYGYTF; CDR3 DNA: TGTGCCAGTACCCCTGAGGGGGTCTATGGCTACACCTTC
D gene: NA; CDR3 length: 13; J gene: TRBJ2-7; V gene: TRBV6-1; clone size: NA; CDR3 protein: CAITGLGAYEQYF; CDR3 DNA: TGTGCCATTACAGGGTTAGGTGCGTACGAGCAGTACTTC
D gene: NA; CDR3 length: 14; J gene: TRBJ2-5; V gene: TRBV25-1; clone size: NA; CDR3 protein: CASGGAGLRETQYF; CDR3 DNA: TGTGCCAGCGGAGGGGCAGGGCTTCGGGAGACCCAGTACTTC
D gene: TRBD1; CDR3 length: 16; J gene: TRBJ1-4; V gene: TRBV5-1; clone size: few; CDR3 protein: CASSFQGATTNEKLFF; CDR3 DNA: TGCGCCAGCAGCTTCCAGGGGGCAACAACTAATGAAAAACTGTTTTTT
D gene: NA; CDR3 length: 14; J gene: TRBJ1-2; V gene: TRBV27; clone size: NA; CDR3 protein: CASSSGQNIYGYTF; CDR3 DNA: TGTGCCAGCAGTTCCGGACAGAACATTTATGGCTACACCTTC
D gene: TRBD2; CDR3 length: 15; J gene: TRBJ2-7; V gene: TRBV27; clone size: NA; CDR3 protein: CASSFGRGAGGEQYF; CDR3 DNA: TGTGCCAGCAGTTTTGGCAGGGGAGCGGGAGGGGAGCAGTACTTC
D gene: TRBD2; CDR3 length: 15; J gene: TRBJ2-5; V gene: TRBV25-1; clone size: NA; CDR3 protein: CASTTGGEPKETQYF; CDR3 DNA: TGTGCCAGCACTACGGGGGGGGAGCCCAAGGAGACCCAGTACTTC
D gene: NA; CDR3 length: 14; J gene: TRBJ1-3; V gene: TRBV7-2; clone size: NA; CDR3 protein: CASSLAASGNTIYF; CDR3 DNA: TGTGCCAGCAGCTTAGCAGCCTCTGGAAACACCATATATTTT